This T cell receptor beta chain was captured by sequencing in a study of blood T cell repertoires in COVID-19. The wider study: Material from acute and convalescent COVID-19 was sourced from the United States, Italy and Spain.

Participants spanned ages about 18 to 100 years and resided in fewer than 30 US areas. Per the study methods: Amplifying reference gene primers gave estimates of nucleated cell counts. Sequencing was performed with immunoSEQ multiplex PCR; in TCRdb, only in-frame clones are kept and a portion is missing. V, J and clone size are taken as reported in that table, and D and trimming were inferred from the DNA itself. The data show roughly 260,000 clones, under 95% seen once. This CDR3 spans 14 amino acids. V lost 3 bases to trimming and J lost 0 bases, with 9 bases between them. Looked up from germline, CDR1 is KGHSH and CDR2 is LQKENI.

The chain recombines TRBV18 with TRBJ2-7; no firm D call. This receptor was taken from a woman aged 18-35 years who had recovered from COVID-19. Sequencing was performed on PBMCs or T cells enriched from blood (not recorded which). CDR3 sequence reads: CASSPASLSYEQYF. The CDR3, as DNA: TGTGCCAGCTCACCGGCCTCCCTCTCCTACGAGCAGTACTTC.